This T cell receptor (beta chain) was profiled in a study of CD8 T cells in ankylosing spondylitis. Quantitative barcoded 5'-RACE was used to prepare TCR beta libraries. TCRdb ran MiXCR on the 5' RACE reads and lists one entry per CDR3 protein. This sample carries some 350,000 distinct CDR3 sequences, about 14% of them seen once, and the ten largest clones take about 1%. V was trimmed by 0 bases and J by 4 bases, leaving 12 bases between them. Germline values: CDR1 MNHNS, CDR2 SASEGT. The CDR3 extends over 15 amino acids. General observations from the study: There were earlier reports of some motif variants in reactive arthritis synovial fluid and blood. Reportedly, significant enrichment of disease-linked clones occurred in matched ankylosing spondylitis synovial fluid.

This clonotype appeared a few times. Its antigen remains unidentified. The clonotype comes from a male donor with ankylosing spondylitis or in good health (not recorded which). The sequencing input was blood, either unsorted or a sorted T cell fraction (not recorded which). This chain joins TRBV6-1 and TRBJ1-2; tentative D call: TRBD1 (5 bases). CDR3 in DNA: TGTGCCAGCAGTGAAGCAGGGGACTCAGGCTATGGCTACACCTTC. It specifies CASSEAGDSGYGYTF.